A single sample gave rise to the 11 T cell receptor beta chains below, sequenced in a study of cytomegalovirus exposure and HLA in healthy donors. PCR was performed using 60 Vbeta and 13 Jbeta primers. The assay was immunoSEQ multiplex PCR, and TCRdb's table has in-frame clones only and misses some. Here the sample spans over 120,000 clones, about four fifths being singletons. Source material: PBMCs. These receptors were taken from a man aged 35 to 55 in good health and CMV-seronegative.

This clone was seen just once. This sequence joins TRBV10-2 and TRBJ2-7; possible D gene TRBD2, 6 bases. The ends were cut back, 7 bases at V and 3 bases at J, with 16 bases in the middle. This CDR3 comprises 14 residues. CDR1 is WSHSY, CDR2 SAAADI, per germline. The CDR3: CASTLARVGYEQYF. The CDR3 DNA reads as TGCGCCAGCACTCTAGCGCGGGTAGGCTACGAGCAGTACTTC.

V usage is TRBV25-1 and J usage is TRBJ1-4, with TRBD1 matching 8 bases. Trimming removed 5 bases from V and 11 bases from J; junction bases left unmatched: 7. The CDR3 is 13 residues long. The germline V gene has CDR1 MGHDK and CDR2 SYGVNS. The CDR3 DNA reads TGTGCCAGCAGTACTCACAGGGGGGGGAAACTGTTTTTT. It is translated as CASSTHRGGKLFF. Using reference TRBV25-1 and TRBJ1-4 for the parts outside the CDR3, the full variable domain is EADIYQTPRYLVIGTGKKITLECSQTMGHDKMYWYQQDPGMELHLIHYSYGVNSTEKGDLSSESTVSRIRTEHFPLTLESARPSHTSQYLCASSTHRGGKLFFGSGTQLSVL.

J is TRBJ1-3 and V is TRBV19, with D uncertain. The CDR3 runs 14 residues. V was clipped by 3 bases and J by 2 bases, with 8 bases between them. Looked up from germline, CDR1 is LNHDA and CDR2 is SQIVND (reference sequence). The CDR3 region is CASSIGLTGNTIYF. DNA for the CDR3: TGTGCCAGTAGTATCGGTCTGACTGGAAACACCATATATTTT.

The V and J genes are TRBV29-1 and TRBJ1-3; TRBD1 is a possible D gene (5 bases). V was shortened by 0 bases and J by 3 bases, with 9 bases between the two germline ends. The V gene's germline CDR1 is SQVTM and CDR2 ANQGSEA. The CDR3 consists of 14 residues. DNA for the CDR3: TGCAGCGTTGAAGACCAGGGTTTTGGAAACACCATATATTTT. This translates into CSVEDQGFGNTIYF.

J is TRBJ2-3 and V is TRBV4-1; 8 bases are a match to TRBD2. CDR3 length: 15 amino acids. CDR1 and CDR2 (germline): MGHRA, YSYEKL. V shed 0 bases, J shed 5 bases, and the junction held 4 bases outside the gene matches. The chain's CDR3 is CASSQEGGGIDTQYF. The CDR3 DNA follows: TGCGCCAGCAGCCAAGAAGGCGGGGGGATAGATACGCAGTATTTT.

V usage is TRBV10-3 and J usage is TRBJ2-1; 8 positions agree with TRBD1. This CDR3 spans 16 amino acids. Germline CDR1 reads ENHRY; CDR2 reads SYGVKD. The V segment lost 2 bases and the J segment 8 bases; nucleotides outside the gene matches: 11. CDR3 in amino acids: CAISEPFRDRSYEQFF. CDR3 bases: TGTGCCATCAGTGAGCCCTTCCGGGACAGGTCGTATGAGCAGTTCTTC.

The rearrangement uses TRBV6-1 and TRBJ2-2; D may be TRBD2 (6 bases). Germline V gene sequence: CDR1 MNHNS, CDR2 SASEGT. Deletions cut 2 bases from V and 6 bases from J, with 10 bases between. The CDR3 is 14 residues long. In DNA form, the CDR3 reads TGTGCCAGCAGTGAATTGGGGGAGGCCGGGGAGCTGTTTTTT. It specifies CASSELGEAGELFF.

This clone was counted a few times. The chain combines TRBV10-3 with TRBJ1-1, with D possibly being TRBD1 (5 bases). With 4 bases removed from V and 0 bases from J, the gap between germline ends came to 6 bases. This CDR3 spans 13 amino acids. Germline V CDR1 and CDR2: ENHRY, SYGVKD. The CDR3 sequence is CAISGQLNTEAFF. CDR3 coding DNA: TGTGCCATCAGTGGACAGTTGAACACTGAAGCTTTCTTT.

The chain links TRBV6-1 to TRBJ1-4; D gene uncertain. Germline loops: CDR1 MNHNS, CDR2 SASEGT. The CDR3 runs 13 residues. V lost 0 bases and J 5 bases, leaving 4 bases between the germline ends. CDR3 amino acids: CASSEATNEKLFF. The DNA of the CDR3 is TGTGCCAGCAGTGAAGCCACAAATGAAAAACTGTTTTTT.

This chain uses TRBV28 with TRBJ2-3, with D unclear. V was cut by 10 bases and J by 3 bases, with 11 bases left in between. The CDR3 length is 12 residues. The V gene's germline CDR1 is MDHEN and CDR2 SYDVKM. The CDR3 region is CAIAETTDTQYF. CDR3 nucleotide sequence: TGTGCCATCGCGGAAACTACAGATACGCAGTATTTT.

The J gene is TRBJ1-2, the V gene TRBV2; TRBD1 matches 7 bases. Germline CDR1 SNHLY, CDR2 FYNNEI. Trimming at V came to 4 bases and at J to 4 bases, leaving 6 bases not matched to a gene. CDR3 length equals 14 residues. CDR3 protein: CASSAGTDRYGYTF. CDR3 bases: TGTGCCAGCAGTGCGGGGACAGATCGCTATGGCTACACCTTC.